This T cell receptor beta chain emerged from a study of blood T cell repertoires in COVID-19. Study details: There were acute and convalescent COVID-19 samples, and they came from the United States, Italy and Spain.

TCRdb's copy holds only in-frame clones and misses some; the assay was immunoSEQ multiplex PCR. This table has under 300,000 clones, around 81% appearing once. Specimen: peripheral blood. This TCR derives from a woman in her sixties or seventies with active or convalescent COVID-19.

CDR3 residues: CASSQVERGGRYEQYF. CDR3 coding DNA: TGCGCCAGCAGCCAAGTCGAGCGGGGGGGCAGGTACGAGCAGTACTTC. The chain has TRBV4-1 and TRBJ2-7; 10 bases map to TRBD2. V shed 1 base and J 4 bases; nucleotides not matched to a gene: 7. Germline values: CDR1 MGHRA, CDR2 YSYEKL. The CDR3 has 16 amino acids.